A selection of T cell receptor beta chains follows, all from one sample in a study of blood T cell repertoires in COVID-19. The table came from immunoSEQ multiplex PCR; TCRdb's copy has only in-frame clones and leaves some out. Of approximately 240,000 clones in the sample, less than 90% were seen once. Sequencing was performed on peripheral blood. These receptors all stem from a woman between 55 and 75 years old who had recovered from COVID-19. CDR3s include the opening cysteine and the closing phenylalanine or tryptophan. D genes are given only for firm matches. For some rows the clone size is stated as once, few or many, or as a class when expanded; others skip it.

v_gene	abundance	j_gene	d_gene	CDR3nt	CDR3aa
TRBV5-1	NA	TRBJ1-2	TRBD1	TGCGCCAGCAGCAGCAGGGGGTCAGACTATGGCTACACCTTC	CASSSRGSDYGYTF
TRBV27	NA	TRBJ1-4	TRBD1	TGTGCCAGCAGTAAAGGGACAGGGGATGAAAAACTGTTTTTT	CASSKGTGDEKLFF
TRBV21-1	NA	TRBJ2-7	NA	TGTGCCAGCGTAGGGGGTAGGGGGCGGCACTACGAGCAGTACTTC	CASVGGRGRHYEQYF
TRBV12-3/TRBV12-4	NA	TRBJ2-3	NA	TGTGCCAGCAGTTTACGCTACACAGATACGCAGTATTTT	CASSLRYTDTQYF
TRBV4-2	NA	TRBJ1-2	TRBD1	TGTGCCAGCAGCCACCGTGGACAGGGTTCGAGCGGCTACACCTTC	CASSHRGQGSSGYTF
TRBV18	NA	TRBJ1-1	NA	TGTGCCAGCTCAGGGCAAACTGAAGCTTTCTTT	CASSGQTEAFF
TRBV5-1	NA	TRBJ2-7	TRBD2	TGCGCCAGCAGCTCTAGCGGGGGGGCCTACGAGCAGTACTTC	CASSSSGGAYEQYF
TRBV18	NA	TRBJ2-7	NA	TGTGCCAGCTCACCAAGGGAAGCAGGGGCCTACGAGCAGTACTTC	CASSPREAGAYEQYF
TRBV2	NA	TRBJ2-5	TRBD2	TGTGCCAGCTCCACGGGTAGCGGGGGGGCCCAAGAGACCCAGTACTTC	CASSTGSGGAQETQYF
TRBV5-1	few	TRBJ2-2	NA	TGCGCCAGCAGCTTGGCCGTCGGCACCGGGGAGCTGTTTTTT	CASSLAVGTGELFF
TRBV7-2	NA	TRBJ2-7	NA	TGTGCCAGCAGCTTTAGCTCGGGACTCTACTACGAGCAGTACTTC	CASSFSSGLYYEQYF
TRBV5-4	NA	TRBJ1-2	TRBD1	TGTGCCAGCAGCCTAACAGGGGCTTCGTATCTAGAGGGCTACACCTTC	CASSLTGASYLEGYTF
TRBV5-1	NA	TRBJ2-2	NA	TGCGCCAGCAGCTTGGCGGCGAACACCGGGGAGCTGTTTTTT	CASSLAANTGELFF
TRBV19	NA	TRBJ2-7	TRBD2	TGTGCCAGTAGCCTACGGGGGGGCGGAACCTACGAGCAGTACTTC	CASSLRGGGTYEQYF
TRBV6-1	NA	TRBJ1-2	TRBD1	TGTGCCAGCAGTGAGTACGGCCAGGGGGATGGCTACACCTTC	CASSEYGQGDGYTF
TRBV6-5	NA	TRBJ1-1	NA	TGTGCCAGCAGTTACTCTTCGGAGAGCACCGAAGCTTTCTTT	CASSYSSESTEAFF
TRBV7-9	NA	TRBJ1-1	NA	TGTGCCAGCAGAGCTCGTCCTGAAGCTTTCTTT	CASRARPEAFF
TRBV4-1	few	TRBJ1-6	NA	TGCGCCAGCAGCCAAGCCTCTCCCGGGGTGGGTTCACCCCTCCACTTT	CASSQASPGVGSPLHF
TRBV9	few	TRBJ1-4	NA	TGTGCCAGCAGCGCCACGGGGGAAAAACTGTTTTTT	CASSATGEKLFF
TRBV7-3	NA	TRBJ1-1	TRBD1	TGTGCCAGCAGCCCGAACAGGGGGGGGACTGAAGCTTTCTTT	CASSPNRGGTEAFF
TRBV11-2	few	TRBJ2-5	NA	TGTGCCAGCAGCTTAGACAGTCAAGAGACCCAGTACTTC	CASSLDSQETQYF
TRBV16	NA	TRBJ1-4	NA	TGTGCCAGCAGCCAGACATCCGTCGCAACTAATGAAAAACTGTTTTTT	CASSQTSVATNEKLFF
TRBV25-1	NA	TRBJ1-4	NA	TGTGCCAGCAGTGACAGGCTAAACGAAAAACTGTTTTTT	CASSDRLNEKLFF
TRBV11-2	NA	TRBJ1-2	NA	TGTGCCAGCAGCTTAGGTATATCCAGCTATGGCTACACCTTC	CASSLGISSYGYTF
TRBV12-5	NA	TRBJ1-1	NA	TGTGCTAGTGGTCAGGGACTTTCCGTCACTGAAGCTTTCTTT	CASGQGLSVTEAFF
TRBV7-8	once	TRBJ1-6	NA	TGTGCCAGCAGCTTAGACAGGGCCTATAATTCACCCCTCCACTTT	CASSLDRAYNSPLHF
TRBV6-6	NA	TRBJ2-3	TRBD2	TGTGCCAGCAGTCCCAGGCGGGGGGGCCTCCAACGAGATACGCAGTATTTT	CASSPRRGGLQRDTQYF